This is a list of T cell receptor beta chains from one sample in a study of blood T cell repertoires in COVID-19. The data were produced by immunoSEQ multiplex PCR, yet TCRdb's version contains in-frame clones alone and is incomplete. The repertoire holds some 160,000 clones, with 87% as singletons. Sample: peripheral blood. The receptors shown here come from a woman in her seventies with COVID-19, enrolled during active disease. The CDR3 runs from the conserved cysteine through the conserved F or W. D genes are given only for firm matches. A clone size is listed for some rows: how often the clone was seen (once, few, many), or a class if it is expanded.

cdr3_aa: CAWRTGGGLSGYTF
cdr3_nt: TGTGCCTGGAGGACAGGGGGCGGATTAAGTGGCTACACCTTC
clone_size: -
j_call: TRBJ1-2
v_call: TRBV30
cdr3_length: 14
d_call: TRBD1

cdr3_aa: CASSQDRGGYGYTF
cdr3_nt: TGTGCCAGCAGCCAGGACAGGGGCGGCTATGGCTACACCTTC
clone_size: -
j_call: TRBJ1-2
v_call: TRBV14
cdr3_length: 14
d_call: TRBD1

cdr3_aa: CASSPPTGTSFNEQFF
cdr3_nt: TGTGCCAGCAGTCCACCTACCGGGACTAGTTTCAATGAGCAGTTCTTC
clone_size: many
j_call: TRBJ2-1
v_call: TRBV28
cdr3_length: 16
d_call: TRBD2

cdr3_aa: CASSSRRTGGYGYTF
cdr3_nt: TGTGCCAGCAGCTCCCGACGGACAGGGGGCTATGGCTACACCTTC
clone_size: -
j_call: TRBJ1-2
v_call: TRBV6-6
cdr3_length: 15
d_call: TRBD1

cdr3_aa: CASIFPKKRGTANNEQFF
cdr3_nt: TGTGCCAGTATTTTTCCCAAAAAACGAGGGACAGCCAACAATGAGCAGTTCTTC
clone_size: -
j_call: TRBJ2-1
v_call: TRBV2
cdr3_length: 18
d_call: TRBD1

cdr3_aa: CASSPTGNKADTQYF
cdr3_nt: TGTGCCAGCAGCCCGACAGGGAATAAGGCAGATACGCAGTATTTT
clone_size: -
j_call: TRBJ2-3
v_call: TRBV28
cdr3_length: 15
d_call: TRBD1

cdr3_aa: CATSSLRNTEAFF
cdr3_nt: TGTGCCACCAGCAGCCTTCGGAACACTGAAGCTTTCTTT
clone_size: few
j_call: TRBJ1-1
v_call: TRBV15
cdr3_length: 13
d_call: -

cdr3_aa: CASSLRVDFAPLQLFF
cdr3_nt: TGTGCCAGCAGTTTGCGGGTAGATTTTGCCCCCTTGCAGCTGTTTTTT
clone_size: -
j_call: TRBJ2-2
v_call: TRBV27
cdr3_length: 16
d_call: -

cdr3_aa: CASSRFMTGANTEAFF
cdr3_nt: TGCGCCAGCAGCCGGTTCATGACAGGGGCGAACACTGAAGCTTTCTTT
clone_size: few
j_call: TRBJ1-1
v_call: TRBV5-1
cdr3_length: 16
d_call: TRBD1

cdr3_aa: CASRGINFHNQPQHF
cdr3_nt: TGTGCCAGCAGGGGCATCAATTTCCACAATCAGCCCCAGCATTTT
clone_size: -
j_call: TRBJ1-5
v_call: TRBV6-5
cdr3_length: 15
d_call: -

cdr3_aa: CASSRRELATNEKLFF
cdr3_nt: TGTGCCAGCAGCCGCAGGGAATTGGCAACTAATGAAAAACTGTTTTTT
clone_size: -
j_call: TRBJ1-4
v_call: TRBV3-1/TRBV3-2
cdr3_length: 16
d_call: -

cdr3_aa: CASSSGQGYYGYTF
cdr3_nt: TGTGCCAGCAGCTCGGGACAGGGGTACTATGGCTACACCTTC
clone_size: -
j_call: TRBJ1-2
v_call: TRBV5-6
cdr3_length: 14
d_call: TRBD1

cdr3_aa: CASSLGQGVENSPLHF
cdr3_nt: TGTGCCAGCAGCTTGGGACAGGGCGTTGAAAATTCACCCCTCCACTTT
clone_size: -
j_call: TRBJ1-6
v_call: TRBV7-6
cdr3_length: 16
d_call: TRBD1

cdr3_aa: CASSESIEGVESYEQYF
cdr3_nt: TGCGCCAGCAGTGAGTCAATAGAGGGGGTGGAATCCTACGAGCAGTACTTC
clone_size: once
j_call: TRBJ2-7
v_call: TRBV10-2
cdr3_length: 17
d_call: -